These 25 T cell receptor beta chains came from one sample sequenced in a study of graft-versus-host responses after intestinal transplantation. Their antigens are not known. Sequencing used immunoSEQ multiplex PCR; TCRdb keeps in-frame clones, though not all of them. The sample records about 86,000 clones, about 85% being singletons. This specimen consisted of unstimulated CD4+ T cells sorted from spleen or lymph node cells, obtained before transplant. The source is a human donor who was the organ donor for an intestinal transplant.

This clone was seen once. The rearrangement uses TRBV28 and TRBJ1-4; tentatively, D is TRBD1 (5 bases). Germline CDR1 MDHEN, CDR2 SYDVKM. The CDR3 has 15 amino acids. V was clipped by 4 bases and J by 6 bases, with 15 bases between them. Written as DNA, the CDR3 is TGTGCCAGCAGTTCAGGGAACGGGCGGTATGAAAAACTGTTTTTT. Its protein is CASSSGNGRYEKLFF.

The rearrangement joins TRBV28 to TRBJ2-1; TRBD2 matches at 16 bases. Trimming took 6 bases from V and 2 from J; bases not matched to a gene: 7. Germline CDR1 and CDR2: MDHEN and SYDVKM. CDR3 length equals 18 residues. The CDR3 bases are TGTGCCAGCAGAGAGATGGGACTAGCGGGAGGGACCTACAATGAGCAGTTCTTC. Amino acid sequence: CASREMGLAGGTYNEQFF.

V usage is TRBV7-2 and J usage is TRBJ2-5; 11 bases are a match to TRBD2. There are 15 residues in the CDR3. The J segment lost 1 base and the V segment lost 4 bases, leaving 2 bases of the junction unmatched. The germline V gene encodes CDR1 SGHTA and CDR2 FQGNSA. CDR3 loop: CASSSTSGIQETQYF. The CDR3 bases are TGTGCCAGCAGCTCGACTAGCGGGATCCAAGAGACCCAGTACTTC.

Of note for this clone: It is likely a read error, because the conserved phenylalanine at the end of the CDR3 is missing. The limits of the CDR3 on the DNA are not certain, so only TCRdb's listed CDR3 is given. The V gene is TRBV12-2, the J gene TRBJ2-4; the D segment call TRBD1 is taken from the table without a DNA check. TRBV12-2 is an annotated pseudogene. The CDR3 totals 9 residues, both ends included. CDR3: CASRPPGPT.

The rearrangement joins TRBV29-1 to TRBJ2-2; D gene unclear. The CDR3 length is 13 residues. CDR1 SQVTM and CDR2 ANQGSEA come from the germline V gene. V was trimmed by 6 bases and J by 4 bases, leaving 12 bases between them. The CDR3 sequence is CSVLRSLTGELFF. CDR3 nucleotides: TGCAGCGTCCTTAGGAGCCTCACCGGGGAGCTGTTTTTT.

V and J are TRBV14 and TRBJ1-2; D call uncertain. This CDR3 has 15 amino acids. Germline-derived CDR1 and CDR2 are SGHDN and FVKESK. V lost 0 bases and J lost 2, with 10 bases in between. CDR3: CASSQETAANYGYTF. Here the CDR3 DNA reads TGTGCCAGCAGCCAAGAAACGGCAGCGAACTATGGCTACACCTTC.

This rearrangement joins TRBV28 to TRBJ2-7, with 8 bases matching TRBD2. Germline trimming cut 8 bases from V and 2 bases from J; bases unmatched to any gene: 8. The germline V gene has CDR1 MDHEN and CDR2 SYDVKM. The CDR3 loop spans 14 amino acids. CDR3 sequence: CASGSAGAAYEQYF. As DNA, the CDR3 is TGTGCCAGCGGTTCAGCGGGAGCCGCCTACGAGCAGTACTTC. Variable domain in full (rest from reference TRBV28 and TRBJ2-7): DVKVTQSSRYLVKRTGEKVFLECVQDMDHENMFWYRQDPGLGLRLIYFSYDVKMKEKGDIPEGYSVSREKKERFSLILESASTNQTSMYLCASGSAGAAYEQYFGPGTRLTVT.

The chain employs TRBV2 and TRBJ2-5, with a tentative D call TRBD2 (5 bases). Germline CDR1 SNHLY, CDR2 FYNNEI. Trimming took off 5 bases at V and 1 base at J, with 14 bases between the two ends. The CDR3 loop spans 15 amino acids. The CDR3 sequence is CASSPKTSSQETQYF. CDR3 sequence (DNA): TGTGCCAGCAGTCCAAAAACTAGTTCCCAAGAGACCCAGTACTTC.

The V gene is TRBV19, the J gene TRBJ1-2; D is unresolved. This CDR3 has 14 residues. V lost 3 bases and J lost 6, with 14 bases in between. Germline V gene sequence: CDR1 LNHDA, CDR2 SQIVND (reference sequence). Written as DNA, the CDR3 is TGTGCCAGTAGTATTTCGCGTAGACGGGATGGCTACACCTTC. Protein: CASSISRRRDGYTF.

The genes are TRBV5-6 and TRBJ2-7; tentatively, D is TRBD2 (5 bases). The CDR3 spans 14 residues. Trimming left V 6 bases short and J 0 bases short, with 13 bases between. Looked up from germline, CDR1 is SGHDT and CDR2 is YYEEEE. The CDR3 here is CASTDYPSSYEQYF. The CDR3 DNA is TGTGCCAGCACCGACTACCCAAGCTCCTACGAGCAGTACTTC.

The chain joins TRBV9 to TRBJ2-2, with D unclear. V lost 0 bases and J 1 base, leaving 4 bases between the germline ends. The germline V gene encodes CDR1 SGDLS and CDR2 YYNGEE. The CDR3 sequence is 14 residues long. CDR3 region: CASSVAVNTGELFF. The CDR3 DNA is TGTGCCAGCAGCGTAGCGGTGAACACCGGGGAGCTGTTTTTT. Based on the CDR3 plus reference TRBV9 and TRBJ2-2, the full variable domain is DSGVTQTPKHLITATGQRVTLRCSPRSGDLSVYWYQQSLDQGLQFLIQYYNGEERAKGNILERFSAQQFPDLHSELNLSSLELGDSALYFCASSVAVNTGELFFGEGSRLTVL.

V is TRBV5-1 and J is TRBJ2-6; TRBD1 is a possible D gene (6 bases). V was shortened by 7 bases and J by 3 bases, with 20 bases between the two germline ends. Germline CDR1 is SGHRS and CDR2 is YFSETQ. This CDR3 region has 17 residues. The CDR3 sequence: CASHRAPGARGANVLTF. CDR3 nucleotides: TGCGCCAGCCACCGGGCCCCAGGGGCTCGTGGGGCCAACGTCCTGACTTTC.

The chain carries TRBV7-8 and TRBJ1-1; D gene uncertain. From germline, CDR1 is SGHVS and CDR2 FQNEAQ. V lost 3 bases, J lost 2 bases, and 7 bases lay in between. CDR3 length equals 13 residues. The chain's CDR3 is CASSFRANTEAFF. The CDR3 bases are TGTGCCAGCAGCTTTAGAGCTAACACTGAAGCTTTCTTT.

The gene calls are TRBV14 and TRBJ2-7, with TRBD1 matching 7 bases. Trimming removed 4 bases from V and 1 base from J; junction bases left unmatched: 4. Looked up from germline, CDR1 is SGHDN and CDR2 is FVKESK. The CDR3 sequence is 14 residues long. The CDR3 here is CASSRSQGSYEQYF. The DNA of the CDR3 is TGTGCCAGCAGCCGGTCACAGGGGTCCTACGAGCAGTACTTC.

The chain combines TRBV11-3 with TRBJ2-7, with D uncertain. The CDR3 runs to 12 residues. Trimming pared 4 bases from V and 5 bases from J, leaving 9 bases between. Germline V gene data show CDR1 as SGHNT and CDR2 as YENEEA. CDR3 nucleotides: TGTGCCAGCAGCTCAGGCCCTCACGAGCAGTACTTC. Translating gives CASSSGPHEQYF.

V and J are TRBV7-8 and TRBJ1-1; weak D call: TRBD1 (6 bases). Trimming removed 5 bases from V and 2 bases from J, with 9 bases in between. The CDR3 spans 13 residues. The germline gives CDR1 SGHVS, CDR2 FQNEAQ. The CDR3, as DNA: TGTGCCAGCAGCAAAGGGGGAAACACTGAAGCTTTCTTT. It specifies CASSKGGNTEAFF.

The rearrangement joins TRBV5-5 to TRBJ2-4, with TRBD1 matching over 10 bases. V shed 4 bases, J shed 6 bases, and the junction held 4 bases outside the gene matches. This CDR3 contains 14 residues. Germline assignment: CDR1 SGHKS and CDR2 YYEKEE (reference sequence). CDR3 loop: CASSQDRGRNIQYF. Written as DNA, the CDR3 is TGTGCCAGCAGCCAAGACAGGGGGCGAAACATTCAGTACTTC.

The genes are TRBV9 and TRBJ2-5, with TRBD2 identical over 10 bases. The CDR3 contains 17 residues. The trim removed 1 base at V and 2 bases at J, leaving 8 bases unmatched. Germline values: CDR1 SGDLS, CDR2 YYNGEE. CDR3 in DNA: TGTGCCAGCAGCGTACGGGGTAGCGGGGGGCAGCAAGAGACCCAGTACTTC. It yields the protein CASSVRGSGGQQETQYF.

This clone was seen once. The gene calls are TRBV15 and TRBJ1-2; 7 bases align to TRBD1. CDR1 and CDR2 (germline): LNHNV, YYDKDF (reference sequence). The CDR3 totals 14 residues. Trimming took 2 bases from V and 8 from J; bases not matched to a gene: 8. The CDR3 DNA reads TGTGCCACCAGCAGAAACAGGGGTCGAGACGGCTACACCTTC. Its protein product is CATSRNRGRDGYTF.

In this sample, this clone turned up once. The chain joins TRBV9 to TRBJ2-3; TRBD2 aligns across 11 bases. V was pared by 2 bases and J by 2 bases, with 10 bases of the junction left unmatched. This CDR3 has 18 amino acids. The V gene's germline CDR1 is SGDLS and CDR2 YYNGEE. CDR3 loop: CASSVKTGTSGTTDTQYF. The CDR3 DNA is TGTGCCAGCAGCGTTAAAACCGGGACTAGCGGAACCACAGATACGCAGTATTTT.

The chain is built from TRBV18 and TRBJ1-2, with D uncertain. Between the trimmed V and J ends, which lost 1 base and 10 bases, there was a span of 28 bases. This CDR3 has 18 residues. Germline V gene sequence: CDR1 KGHSH, CDR2 LQKENI. The CDR3 DNA reads as TGTGCCAGCTCACCACAAGGTCTCTCAGGACGCCGGTCGGGAGACTACACCTTC. Amino acid sequence: CASSPQGLSGRRSGDYTF.

V gene TRBV5-1 combines with J gene TRBJ2-3; 8 bases map to TRBD1. Losses at the gene ends were 8 bases for V and 4 bases for J; bases not matched to a gene: 12. This CDR3 contains 15 residues. Germline CDR1 SGHRS, CDR2 YFSETQ. For the CDR3, the DNA is TGCGCCAGTGGACAGGGAACATCGTTAGCAGATACGCAGTATTTT. Protein sequence: CASGQGTSLADTQYF.

The J gene is TRBJ1-2, the V gene TRBV5-6; tentatively, D is TRBD1 (6 bases). This CDR3 comprises 15 residues. V lost 6 bases to trimming and J lost 6 bases, with 21 bases between them. Germline V lookup: CDR1 SGHDT, CDR2 YYEEEE. The CDR3 sequence is CASNMKNRGANGYTF. The CDR3 DNA is TGTGCCAGCAATATGAAAAATCGGGGGGCAAATGGCTACACCTTC.

This clone was counted a few times. This chain joins TRBV7-2 and TRBJ2-7; maybe TRBD1 (6 bases). CDR1 and CDR2 from the germline V gene are SGHTA and FQGNSA. Trimming took off 5 bases at V and 2 bases at J, with 7 bases between the two ends. The CDR3 covers 12 residues. CDR3 DNA sequence: TGTGCCAGCAGCCGGGACACCTACGAGCAGTACTTC. Its protein is CASSRDTYEQYF.

The chain links TRBV27 to TRBJ2-5; 12 bases map to TRBD2. CDR1 is MNHEY, CDR2 SMNVEV, per germline (reference sequence). The CDR3 is 16 amino acids. The V segment lost 6 bases and the J segment 2 bases; nucleotides outside the gene matches: 7. CDR3 sequence: CASRKGLAGRQETQYF. In DNA, the CDR3 is TGTGCCAGCAGAAAAGGACTAGCGGGACGGCAAGAGACCCAGTACTTC.